This TCR beta chain came from a study of CD8+ T cells in alopecia areata. CD4+ cells of 4 to 6 patients were further sorted as CD25+CD127-. Obtained from alopecia areata patients were lesional scalp punch biopsies along with peripheral blood. Points from the study as a whole: Although TCR sharing was seen in mice, sharing across patients was less clear, possibly for HLA-related reasons. Higher clonality and more expanded CD8+ clones appeared in lesional than normal scalp.

Sequencing relied on a cDNA template that was reverse transcribed from extracted RNA. Here immunoSEQ multiplex PCR was the method, and the copy in TCRdb shows in-frame clones only, minus some. Among tens of thousands of clones, more than 60% were seen once, and the ten largest hold roughly 4.8%. The J segment lost 4 bases and the V segment lost 10 bases, leaving 5 bases of the junction unmatched. The CDR3 has 13 residues. Germline CDR1 is SNHLY and CDR2 is FYNNEI. With respect to this clone: Its antigen remains unknown.

Sequencing used CD4+ Tregs sorted from blood. The chain couples TRBV2 to TRBJ1-1; 11 bases line up with TRBD1. This clonotype originated in a human donor with alopecia areata. In nucleotides, the CDR3 is TGTGCCACCATCGGGACAGGGGGCACTGAAGCTTTCTTT. Translating gives CATIGTGGTEAFF.